A few counts support the clone carrying this T cell receptor beta chain. The CDR3 extends over 16 amino acids. Germline V lookup: CDR1 SGHTA, CDR2 FQGNSA. With 1 base removed from V and 4 bases from J, the gap between germline ends came to 16 bases. TCRdb redid the calling of the 5' RACE reads with MiXCR, one entry per CDR3 protein. Of hundreds of thousands of distinct CDR3 sequences listed, about a fifth are singletons. This sample was taken from a study of T-cell memory formation after mild COVID-19. Sequenced sample: PBMCs or a T cell subset sorted from them (not recorded which). The chain uses TRBV7-2 and TRBJ1-2; possibly TRBD1 for D (5 bases). The source of this sequence is an adult woman who had mild COVID-19 (a few samples of this study predate the infection). Cell type and time point are not known. The CDR3 nucleotides read TGTGCCAGCAGCTTAGATGCGGGGGGAACCTTCTATGGCTACACCTTC. This translates into CASSLDAGGTFYGYTF.